Listed below are T cell receptor beta chains from one sample, sequenced in a study of blood T cell repertoires in COVID-19. Data came from immunoSEQ multiplex PCR; TCRdb stores just in-frame clones and leaves some out. The repertoire holds some 170,000 clones, 75% to 80% seen once, with approximately 26% in the top ten. The sequencing sample was made of peripheral blood. All receptors derive from a woman in her 70s with acute or convalescent COVID-19. The CDR3 runs from the conserved cysteine through the conserved F or W.

TRBJ1-2 TRBV28 CASIPADWNYGYTF
TRBJ2-1 TRBV5-1 CASSFRSGSSYNEQFF
TRBJ2-4 TRBV29-1 CSVDSRNIQYF
TRBJ1-4 TRBV6-6 CASKRTANEKLFF
TRBJ1-2 TRBV29-1 CSVGFESYGYTF
TRBJ1-6 TRBV6-6 CASSYSTPTGRSPLHF
TRBJ1-4 TRBV19 CASSGQVGEKLFF
TRBJ2-7 TRBV5-1 CASPGTPPYEQYF
TRBJ1-1 TRBV5-1 CASSFQGMIDTEAFF
TRBJ2-2 TRBV24-1 CATRSSAGGPHTNTGELFF
TRBJ2-1 TRBV5-1 CASSTSGSFPYNEQFF
TRBJ2-7 TRBV19 CASSLAGVSSYEQYF
TRBJ2-1 TRBV7-2 CASSFRSGSREQFF
TRBJ1-5 TRBV19 CASSFRDTDQPQHF
TRBJ2-7 TRBV5-6 CASRLRGQSYEQYF
TRBJ2-1 TRBV2 CASSEGGKQFF
TRBJ1-3 TRBV7-9 CASSLTIGGNTIYF
TRBJ1-1 TRBV3-1/TRBV3-2 CASSQEHTNTEAFF
TRBJ2-5 TRBV10-3 CATIVTESMGETQYF
TRBJ2-7 TRBV5-5 CASSSQGYEQYF
TRBJ1-4 TRBV6-1 CASSELDSQVEKLFF
TRBJ2-7 TRBV28 CASRNSGSSYEQYF
TRBJ2-7 TRBV5-1 CASSLETSLYEQYF
TRBJ2-3 TRBV23-1 CASSQKGGSGTQYF
TRBJ2-6 TRBV28 CASSSGLAETSGANVLTF
TRBJ2-7 TRBV4-2 CASSQVGAGGPLNSGYEQYF